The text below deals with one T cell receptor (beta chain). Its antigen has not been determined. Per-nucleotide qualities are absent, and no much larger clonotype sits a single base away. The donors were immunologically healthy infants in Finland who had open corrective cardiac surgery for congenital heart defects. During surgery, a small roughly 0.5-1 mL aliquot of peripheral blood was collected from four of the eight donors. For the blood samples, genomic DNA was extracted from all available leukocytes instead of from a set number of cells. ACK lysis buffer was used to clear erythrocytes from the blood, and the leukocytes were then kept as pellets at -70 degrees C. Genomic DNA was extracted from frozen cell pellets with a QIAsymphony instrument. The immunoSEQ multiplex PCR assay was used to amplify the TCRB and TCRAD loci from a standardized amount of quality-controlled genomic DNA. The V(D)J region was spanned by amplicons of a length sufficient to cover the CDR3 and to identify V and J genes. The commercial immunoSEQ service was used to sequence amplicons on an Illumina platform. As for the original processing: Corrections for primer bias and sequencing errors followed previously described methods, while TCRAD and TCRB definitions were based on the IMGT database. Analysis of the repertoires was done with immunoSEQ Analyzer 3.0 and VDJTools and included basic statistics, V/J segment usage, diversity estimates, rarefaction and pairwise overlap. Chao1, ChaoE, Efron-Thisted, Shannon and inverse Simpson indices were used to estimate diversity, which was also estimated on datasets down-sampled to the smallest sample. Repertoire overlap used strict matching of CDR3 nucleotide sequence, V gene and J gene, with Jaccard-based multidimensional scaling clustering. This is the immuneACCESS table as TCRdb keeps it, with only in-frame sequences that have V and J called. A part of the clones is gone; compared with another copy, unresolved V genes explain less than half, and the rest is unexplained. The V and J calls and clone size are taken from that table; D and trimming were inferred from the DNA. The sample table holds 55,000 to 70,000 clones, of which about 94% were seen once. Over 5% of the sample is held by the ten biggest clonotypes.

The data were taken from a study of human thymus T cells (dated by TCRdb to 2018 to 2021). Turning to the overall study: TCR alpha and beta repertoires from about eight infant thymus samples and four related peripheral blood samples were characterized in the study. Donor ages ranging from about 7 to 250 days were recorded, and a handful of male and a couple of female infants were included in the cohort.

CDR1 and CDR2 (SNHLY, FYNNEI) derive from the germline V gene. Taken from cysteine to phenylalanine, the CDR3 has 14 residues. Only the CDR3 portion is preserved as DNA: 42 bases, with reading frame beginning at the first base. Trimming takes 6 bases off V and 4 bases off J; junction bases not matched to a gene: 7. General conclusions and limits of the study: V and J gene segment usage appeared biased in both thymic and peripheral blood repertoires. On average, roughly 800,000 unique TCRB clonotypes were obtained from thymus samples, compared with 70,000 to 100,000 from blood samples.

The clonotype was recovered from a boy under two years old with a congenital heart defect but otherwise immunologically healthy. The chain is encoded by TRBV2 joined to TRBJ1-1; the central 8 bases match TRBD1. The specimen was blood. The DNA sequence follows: TGTGCCAGCAGGGAGACAGGGGTGGGCACTGAAGCTTTCTTT. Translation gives CASRETGVGTEAFF.